A selection of T cell receptor beta chains follows, all from one sample in a study of blood T cell repertoires in COVID-19. The protocol was immunoSEQ multiplex PCR, while the TCRdb copy is restricted to in-frame clones and leaves out a portion. Among 100,000 to 150,000 clones listed, about 70% were seen once. The sequenced material came from peripheral blood. These receptors originate from a woman between 70 and 85 years old with acute or convalescent COVID-19. Each CDR3 is given with its conserved first and last residue. A D gene is named only where the DNA matches it firmly. Clone sizes are given selectively: once, few, many, or a class where the clone is expanded.

V gene: TRBV6-2/TRBV6-3
clone size: NA
J gene: TRBJ1-1
D gene: NA
CDR3 protein: CASSYRRTVEAFF
CDR3 DNA: TGTGCCAGCAGTTATAGGAGGACAGTTGAAGCTTTCTTT

V gene: TRBV5-1
clone size: once
J gene: TRBJ2-1
D gene: TRBD1
CDR3 protein: CASSLGGQGYNEQFF
CDR3 DNA: TGCGCCAGCAGCTTGGGTGGACAGGGGTACAATGAGCAGTTCTTC

V gene: TRBV4-2
clone size: NA
J gene: TRBJ2-7
D gene: TRBD2
CDR3 protein: CASSQEKRGSSYEQYF
CDR3 DNA: TGTGCCAGCAGCCAAGAGAAGCGGGGGAGCTCCTACGAGCAGTACTTC

V gene: TRBV5-6
clone size: NA
J gene: TRBJ2-7
D gene: TRBD1
CDR3 protein: CASSQGTGLWEQYF
CDR3 DNA: TGTGCCAGCAGCCAAGGGACAGGCCTTTGGGAGCAGTACTTC

V gene: TRBV6-5
clone size: NA
J gene: TRBJ2-7
D gene: NA
CDR3 protein: CASSSAGARANEQYF
CDR3 DNA: TGTGCCAGCAGTTCTGCGGGGGCTCGGGCAAACGAGCAGTACTTC

V gene: TRBV28
clone size: few
J gene: TRBJ2-3
D gene: TRBD1
CDR3 protein: CASSSSRQGPRDTQYF
CDR3 DNA: TGTGCCAGCAGTTCTTCCCGACAGGGACCCAGGGATACGCAGTATTTT

V gene: TRBV27
clone size: NA
J gene: TRBJ2-1
D gene: TRBD2
CDR3 protein: CASRVAGHNEQFF
CDR3 DNA: TGTGCCAGCCGGGTAGCGGGGCACAATGAGCAGTTCTTC

V gene: TRBV29-1
clone size: once
J gene: TRBJ1-2
D gene: TRBD1
CDR3 protein: CSVEGQGGLVASGYTF
CDR3 DNA: TGCAGCGTGGAGGGACAGGGGGGTCTGGTGGCGAGTGGCTACACCTTC

V gene: TRBV7-9
clone size: NA
J gene: TRBJ2-7
D gene: TRBD2
CDR3 protein: CASSPPARAGGREQYF
CDR3 DNA: TGTGCCAGCAGTCCCCCCGCCCGAGCGGGGGGGCGTGAGCAGTACTTC

V gene: TRBV6-5
clone size: once
J gene: TRBJ1-1
D gene: TRBD1
CDR3 protein: CASSSTGGMNTEAFF
CDR3 DNA: TGTGCCAGCAGTTCGACAGGGGGCATGAACACTGAAGCTTTCTTT

V gene: TRBV18
clone size: NA
J gene: TRBJ2-2
D gene: NA
CDR3 protein: CASSPSRQQTGELFF
CDR3 DNA: TGTGCCAGCTCACCATCGAGACAACAAACCGGGGAGCTGTTTTTT

V gene: TRBV19
clone size: NA
J gene: TRBJ1-5
D gene: TRBD1
CDR3 protein: CASTDQSVRGDNQPQHF
CDR3 DNA: TGTGCCAGTACAGACCAATCGGTCAGGGGGGACAATCAGCCCCAGCATTTT

V gene: TRBV7-9
clone size: few
J gene: TRBJ1-6
D gene: NA
CDR3 protein: CASSPGEEFHF
CDR3 DNA: TGTGCCAGCAGCCCGGGGGAAGAGTTCCACTTT

V gene: TRBV28
clone size: NA
J gene: TRBJ2-5
D gene: TRBD2
CDR3 protein: CASSAGTSGSRTQYF
CDR3 DNA: TGTGCCAGCAGTGCCGGGACTAGCGGGAGTCGGACCCAGTACTTC

V gene: TRBV11-2
clone size: few
J gene: TRBJ1-1
D gene: TRBD1
CDR3 protein: CASSLGTGPEAFF
CDR3 DNA: TGTGCCAGCAGCTTAGGGACAGGCCCCGAAGCTTTCTTT

V gene: TRBV30
clone size: NA
J gene: TRBJ1-6
D gene: TRBD1
CDR3 protein: CAWSRDSNSPLHF
CDR3 DNA: TGTGCCTGGTCCCGGGACAGTAATTCACCCCTCCACTTT

V gene: TRBV6-6
clone size: once
J gene: TRBJ2-5
D gene: TRBD2
CDR3 protein: CASSTPWREGGETQYF
CDR3 DNA: TGTGCCAGCAGTACCCCTTGGCGGGAGGGCGGGGAGACCCAGTACTTC

V gene: TRBV11-3
clone size: many
J gene: TRBJ2-1
D gene: NA
CDR3 protein: CASSRDITYNEQFF
CDR3 DNA: TGTGCCAGCAGTCGGGACATAACCTACAATGAGCAGTTCTTC

V gene: TRBV12-3/TRBV12-4
clone size: many
J gene: TRBJ2-5
D gene: NA
CDR3 protein: CASSPGEAQYF
CDR3 DNA: TGTGCCAGCAGTCCCGGGGAGGCCCAGTACTTC

V gene: TRBV7-3
clone size: NA
J gene: TRBJ1-1
D gene: NA
CDR3 protein: CASSLQGRAEAFF
CDR3 DNA: TGTGCCAGCAGCTTACAGGGGAGGGCTGAAGCTTTCTTT

V gene: TRBV3-1/TRBV3-2
clone size: NA
J gene: TRBJ1-1
D gene: TRBD1
CDR3 protein: CASSQESGGNTEAFF
CDR3 DNA: TGTGCCAGCAGCCAAGAATCAGGGGGCAACACTGAAGCTTTCTTT

V gene: TRBV30
clone size: NA
J gene: TRBJ1-5
D gene: TRBD1
CDR3 protein: CAWQLQGVGNQPQHF
CDR3 DNA: TGTGCCTGGCAACTCCAGGGGGTGGGCAATCAGCCCCAGCATTTT